Listed here are 8 T cell receptor beta chains from one sample, sequenced in a study of post-analysis software for immune sequencing data. Study observations and caveats: Patients showed TRBV5-6, TRBV5-1 and TRBV20-1 among five TRBV segments more frequent than in controls.

These receptors lack a known antigen. Unique molecular identifiers were built into the TCR beta cDNA libraries. Each CDR3 protein is one row after TCRdb ran MiXCR on the PCR reads. The table shows hundreds of thousands of distinct CDR3 sequences, with 25% to 30% occurring only once. Sequenced input: blood. Receptor source: a girl between 10 and 17 years old with multiple sclerosis.

V gene TRBV6-5 combines with J gene TRBJ1-4, with unresolved D. Per the germline V gene, CDR1 is MNHEY and CDR2 is SVGAGI. The CDR3 is 14 residues long. V lost 0 bases and J lost 7, with 9 bases in between. The CDR3 is CASSYSGVSEKLFF. CDR3 DNA sequence: TGTGCCAGCAGTTACTCCGGGGTGTCTGAAAAACTGTTTTTT.

The V gene is TRBV12-5, the J gene TRBJ2-1; D not certain. V was clipped by 5 bases and J by 4 bases, with 9 bases between them. The length of the CDR3 is 13 residues. Germline CDR1 LGHNT, CDR2 FRNRAP. The CDR3 region has the DNA TGTGCTAGTGGTCCCGACCCATACAATGAGCAGTTCTTC. Translating it yields CASGPDPYNEQFF.

The chain links TRBV28 to TRBJ1-6, with D tentatively TRBD1 (5 bases). Looked up from germline, CDR1 is MDHEN and CDR2 is SYDVKM. There are 13 residues in the CDR3. Trimming took 8 bases from V and 6 from J, leaving 11 bases between them. The CDR3 spells CASAREPNSPLHF. CDR3 nucleotide sequence: TGTGCCAGCGCCAGGGAACCTAATTCACCCCTCCACTTT.

This clonotype has only one observation. The chain joins TRBV27 to TRBJ2-1, with 7 nucleotides matching TRBD2. This CDR3 region has 16 residues. Germline CDR1 and CDR2: MNHEY and SMNVEV (reference sequence). V lost 7 bases and J lost 1; bases outside the gene matches: 10. The CDR3: CASKERGEGSYNEQFF. DNA of the CDR3: TGTGCCAGCAAAGAGCGGGGTGAGGGGTCCTACAATGAGCAGTTCTTC.

This clonotype was seen many times. This chain uses TRBV29-1 with TRBJ2-5, with 9 bases that match TRBD2. Germline CDR1 SQVTM, CDR2 ANQGSEA. The CDR3 is made up of 17 amino acids. V gave up 6 bases and J gave up 0 bases; unmatched junction bases: 14. CDR3 coding DNA: TGCAGCGTCCAGCGGGTAGCGGGGGCCCTGTACCAAGAGACCCAGTACTTC. Translated: CSVQRVAGALYQETQYF.

The chain joins TRBV5-1 to TRBJ1-1; tentatively, D is TRBD1 (6 bases). The CDR3 contains 13 residues. Germline V lookup: CDR1 SGHRS, CDR2 YFSETQ. The V and J ends lost 7 bases and 4 bases respectively, with 14 bases between them. Here the CDR3 reads CASGGGKGTEAFF. In DNA, the CDR3 is TGCGCCAGCGGGGGGGGCAAGGGCACTGAAGCTTTCTTT.

This clonotype occurred a few times. The chain links TRBV29-1 to TRBJ2-3, with 7 bases identical to TRBD1. The V segment lost 6 bases and the J segment 2 bases; nucleotides outside the gene matches: 5. The CDR3 has 13 residues. CDR1 is SQVTM, CDR2 ANQGSEA, per germline. CDR3 coding DNA: TGCAGCGTAAAGGGACAGAACACAGATACGCAGTATTTT. Its protein product is CSVKGQNTDTQYF.

This chain links TRBV20-1 with TRBJ1-6; possible D gene TRBD1, 6 bases. The CDR3 loop spans 14 amino acids. The V end was cut by 5 bases, the J end by 7 bases, with 15 bases between. Looked up from germline, CDR1 is DFQATT and CDR2 is SNEGSKA (reference sequence). In nucleotides, the CDR3 is TGCAGTGCTCCTACGGACAGAGGAAATTCACCCCTCCACTTT. Encoded protein: CSAPTDRGNSPLHF.